A single sample gave rise to the 9 T cell receptor beta chains below, sequenced in a study of beta chain features in type 1 diabetes. Of the isolated RNA, all was reverse transcribed, and so the sequenced material was expressed TCRB transcripts. Measured with immunoSEQ multiplex PCR; TCRdb has only the in-frame clones, and not every one. The data show hundreds of thousands of clones, roughly 16% seen once. The sequenced sample was naive CD4+ T cells from blood. The receptor source for this set is a young man in good health.

This chain joins TRBV25-1 and TRBJ2-3, with 8 bases lining up with TRBD2. Germline CDR1 MGHDK, CDR2 SYGVNS. Trimming at V came to 8 bases and at J to 7 bases, leaving 5 bases not matched to a gene. The length of the CDR3 is 12 residues. The CDR3 sequence: CASRGGQYTQYF. Here the CDR3 DNA reads TGTGCCAGCCGGGGGGGCCAATATACGCAGTATTTT.

The CDR3 DNA follows: TGTGCCAGCTCTAACAGGGGAGAGTTCTACGAGCAGTACTTC. This sequence encodes CASSNRGEFYEQYF. The rearrangement uses TRBV18 and TRBJ2-7; 7 bases align to TRBD1. The junction had 8 bases not matched to a gene; V was cut back by 6 bases and J by 3 bases. CDR3 length: 14 residues. Germline V lookup: CDR1 KGHSH, CDR2 LQKENI.

The chain recombines TRBV27 with TRBJ1-6, with D unclear. Germline loops: CDR1 MNHEY, CDR2 SMNVEV (reference sequence). CDR3 length equals 18 residues. Trimming pared 3 bases from V and 5 bases from J, leaving 20 bases between. CDR3 sequence (DNA): TGTGCCAGCAGTTTTGTAAGAGGAGGCGGCAGAGATAATTCACCCCTCCACTTT. It specifies CASSFVRGGGRDNSPLHF.

This clone was recorded a few times. The chain has TRBV18 and TRBJ2-7; D perhaps matches TRBD2 (6 bases). Per germline, CDR1 KGHSH and CDR2 LQKENI. The CDR3 is 15 amino acids. V was trimmed by 4 bases and J by 6 bases, leaving 19 bases between them. CDR3 DNA: TGTGCCAGCTCACGTCCGGGACTTCTACTATCCGAGCAGTACTTC. Translated: CASSRPGLLLSEQYF.

V is TRBV7-2 and J is TRBJ2-2, with a possible D match to TRBD1 (6 bases). Germline CDR1 and CDR2: SGHTA and FQGNSA. This CDR3 spans 14 amino acids. Trimming took 5 bases from V and 4 from J, leaving 11 bases between them. The CDR3 bases are TGTGCCAGCAGCGTCGGGACAACCACCGGGGAGCTGTTTTTT. It translates to CASSVGTTTGELFF.

V usage is TRBV14 and J usage is TRBJ2-1, with 10 bases lining up with TRBD2. The CDR3 totals 16 residues. J lost 5 bases, V lost 3 bases, and 7 bases had no gene match. Looked up from germline, CDR1 is SGHDN and CDR2 is FVKESK. This CDR3 is CASSHTGLALNNEQFF. The CDR3 DNA follows: TGTGCCAGCAGCCACACGGGACTAGCGTTAAACAATGAGCAGTTCTTC.

This clone was counted a few times. The chain recombines TRBV28 with TRBJ2-7; D may correspond to TRBD1 or TRBD2 (5 bases each). CDR3 length: 13 amino acids. The V end lost 6 bases, the J end lost 4 bases, and 13 bases lay between the germline ends. Germline CDR1 reads MDHEN; CDR2 reads SYDVKM. CDR3 loop: CASSTLGRYEQYF. The CDR3 DNA follows: TGTGCCAGCAGCACCCTGGGACGATACGAGCAGTACTTC.

This clone showed up just a few times. The V gene is TRBV7-2, the J gene TRBJ2-3; D uncertain. V shed 5 bases and J shed 2 bases, with 20 bases lying between them. From germline, CDR1 is SGHTA and CDR2 FQGNSA. The CDR3 has 17 amino acids. In DNA form, the CDR3 reads TGTGCCAGCAGCCCGCCTTGGGCCTGGCCTATCACAGATACGCAGTATTTT. Translated: CASSPPWAWPITDTQYF.

The chain uses TRBV4-3 and TRBJ2-3; 9 nucleotides agree with TRBD2. V lost 0 bases, J lost 4 bases, and 11 bases stayed unmatched. The germline gives CDR1 LGHNA, CDR2 YSLEER. This CDR3 has 18 residues. The CDR3: CASSQDLLAGGLADTQYF. CDR3 sequence (DNA): TGCGCCAGCAGCCAAGACCTTTTGGCGGGGGGGCTTGCAGATACGCAGTATTTT.